Each of the 10 T cell receptor beta chains below was sequenced from the same sample in a study of vaccination effects on CD4 cells after COVID-19. Ahead of sequencing, the ViraFEST assay grew antigen-specific CD4+ T cells using viral peptide pools. Culturing for about 9 days preceded CD4+ T cell isolation. Absence of prior SARS-CoV-2 infection characterized the vaccine recipients, who showed negative nucleocapsid antibodies. Their specific antigens are unknown. Using immunoSEQ multiplex PCR, the repertoire was profiled, and TCRdb retains in-frame clones only, with some absent. This table holds approximately 44,000 clones, 77% found once. The material sequenced was CD4+ T cells from PBMCs cultured with HCoV-NL63 spike peptides, taken before COVID-19 vaccination. The receptors here all came from a human donor who received a COVID-19 vaccine.

The V gene is TRBV7-3, the J gene TRBJ1-3, with D uncertain. Trimming shortened V by 6 bases and J by 2 bases, and 8 bases separated the two germline ends. Germline V gives CDR1 SGHTA, CDR2 FQGTGA. The CDR3 spans 13 residues. CDR3 loop: CASSRVPGNTIYF. For the CDR3, the DNA is TGTGCCAGCAGTAGAGTTCCTGGAAACACCATATATTTT.

V and J are TRBV18 and TRBJ1-5, with 7 bases aligning to TRBD1. The germline V gene has CDR1 KGHSH and CDR2 LQKENI. The length of the CDR3 is 13 residues. The junction had 2 bases not matched to a gene; V was cut back by 3 bases and J by 6 bases. The CDR3 DNA reads as TGTGCCAGCTCACCGACAGGGAGTCAGCCCCAGCATTTT. This translates into CASSPTGSQPQHF.

This sequence joins TRBV19 and TRBJ1-6; TRBD1 is a possible D gene (6 bases). Germline CDR1 and CDR2: LNHDA and SQIVND (reference sequence). There are 15 residues in the CDR3. Trimming cost V 7 bases and J 3 bases, with 13 bases left between them. The chain's CDR3 is CASTEDRHYNSPLHF. The DNA for the CDR3 is TGTGCCAGTACCGAAGACAGGCACTATAATTCACCCCTCCACTTT. The variable domain in full, completed from reference TRBV19 and TRBJ1-6, reads DGGITQSPKYLFRKEGQNVTLSCEQNLNHDAMYWYRQDPGQGLRLIYYSQIVNDFQKGDIAEGYSVSREKKESFPLTVTSAQKNPTAFYLCASTEDRHYNSPLHFGNGTRLTVT.

This chain joins TRBV5-4 and TRBJ1-1; the D is unclear. V lost 2 bases, J lost 0 bases, and 11 bases lay in between. This CDR3 is built from 15 residues. Germline V gives CDR1 SGHNT, CDR2 YYREEE (reference sequence). This CDR3 is CASSFGGDMNTEAFF. The CDR3 nucleotides are TGTGCCAGCAGCTTCGGTGGGGATATGAACACTGAAGCTTTCTTT. Drawing the rest from reference TRBV5-4 and TRBJ1-1, the complete variable domain is ETGVTQSPTHLIKTRGQQVTLRCSSQSGHNTVSWYQQALGQGPQFIFQYYREEENGRGNFPPRFSGLQFPNYSSELNVNALELDDSALYLCASSFGGDMNTEAFFGQGTRLTVV.

The chain links TRBV23-1 to TRBJ2-7, with D maybe TRBD1 (6 bases). TRBV23-1 is designated an ORF whose function remains uncertain. Trimming took 0 bases from V and 3 from J, leaving 15 bases between them. The CDR3 has 16 residues. The CDR3 spells CASSQSQQGDFYEQYV. CDR3 in DNA: TGCGCCAGCAGTCAATCGCAACAGGGCGATTTCTACGAGCAGTACGTC.

This sequence joins TRBV6-4 and TRBJ1-3; tentative D call: TRBD1 (5 bases). This CDR3 is 14 amino acids long. Looked up from germline, CDR1 is MRHNA and CDR2 is SNTAGT. Between the trimmed V and J ends, which lost 3 bases and 4 bases, there was a span of 10 bases. The DNA for the CDR3 is TGTGCCAGCAGTGAACAGGCCGGGGGAAACACCATATATTTT. Its protein product is CASSEQAGGNTIYF.

This clone has just a few counts. The chain is built from TRBV4-2 and TRBJ1-5, with D maybe TRBD1 (5 bases). The CDR3 extends over 16 amino acids. Trimming took off 0 bases at V and 2 bases at J, with 11 bases between the two ends. In germline, CDR1 is LGHNA, CDR2 YNFKEQ. The CDR3 sequence is CASSQDPGVGNQPQHF. The CDR3 nucleotides read TGTGCCAGCAGCCAAGATCCGGGGGTTGGCAATCAGCCCCAGCATTTT.

Written as DNA, the CDR3 is TGTGCCAGCAGCTCTGGACGGTACAATGAGCAGTTCTTC. Its protein product is CASSSGRYNEQFF. The rearrangement uses TRBV7-3 and TRBJ2-1; D not resolved. V was pared by 4 bases and J by 4 bases, with 8 bases between. Germline V gene data show CDR1 as SGHTA and CDR2 as FQGTGA. CDR3 size: 13 residues.

J is TRBJ2-3 and V is TRBV29-1, with D perhaps matching TRBD2 (5 bases). The CDR3 loop spans 11 amino acids. From germline, CDR1 is SQVTM and CDR2 ANQGSEA. Trimming took off 4 bases at V and 6 bases at J, with 8 bases between the two ends. The CDR3 region has the DNA TGCAGCGTTGCGGACTGGGATACGCAGTATTTT. Its translation: CSVADWDTQYF.

This clone was seen only a few times. The J gene is TRBJ2-7, the V gene TRBV5-6, with D unresolved. There are 14 residues in the CDR3. CDR1 and CDR2 from the germline V gene are SGHDT and YYEEEE. Trimming took 0 bases from V and 6 from J, leaving 13 bases between them. The CDR3, as DNA: TGTGCCAGCAGCTTGGAGGGTCGTGGTGGCGAGCAGTACGTC. This codes for CASSLEGRGGEQYV.